The rows below give T cell receptor beta chains drawn from one sample of a study of T cell repertoires in cytomegalovirus infection. These TCRs are of unknown antigen specificity. One entry per CDR3 protein, called by TCRdb with MiXCR from the reads. Found here are about half a million distinct CDR3 sequences, roughly a third of them singletons; the top ten hold 17%. The source material was cultured PBMCs, sampled from culture after CMV antigen stimulation. These receptors were taken from a human donor in good health (CMV status not recorded). Some clones in this sample may be carry-over from other donors' samples. Both conserved end residues are part of each CDR3. Each record gives: clone size, D gene, V gene, J gene, CDR3 DNA, CDR3 protein. D genes are given only for firm matches. Size is stated for part of the rows, as once, few or many counts, or as a class when the clone is expanded.

clone size: few; D gene: TRBD2; V gene: TRBV28; J gene: TRBJ2-3; CDR3 DNA: TGTGCCAGCCTTAGCGGGTTTGGCACAGATACGCAGTATTTT; CDR3 protein: CASLSGFGTDTQYF
clone size: -; D gene: -; V gene: TRBV28; J gene: TRBJ2-1; CDR3 DNA: TGTGCCAGCCCACCCTCCTCTGGCAGCTACAATGAGCAGTTCTTC; CDR3 protein: CASPPSSGSYNEQFF
clone size: many; D gene: -; V gene: TRBV7-2; J gene: TRBJ2-3; CDR3 DNA: TGTGCCAGCAGGCTAGACACTCGCGAGCAGTATTTT; CDR3 protein: CASRLDTREQYF
clone size: few; D gene: -; V gene: TRBV25-1; J gene: TRBJ2-5; CDR3 DNA: TGTGCCAGCAGTGCCCTACAGGGACACGGGGAGACCCAGTACTTC; CDR3 protein: CASSALQGHGETQYF
clone size: many; D gene: -; V gene: TRBV2; J gene: TRBJ2-3; CDR3 DNA: TGTGCCAGCAGTGTTGGGGTCTTGGGCACAGATACGCAGTATTTT; CDR3 protein: CASSVGVLGTDTQYF
clone size: few; D gene: TRBD2; V gene: TRBV27; J gene: TRBJ2-3; CDR3 DNA: TGTGCCAGCAGCCCCATCGGGGGGTCTAGCACAGATACGCAGTATTTT; CDR3 protein: CASSPIGGSSTDTQYF
clone size: -; D gene: -; V gene: TRBV12-3/TRBV12-4; J gene: TRBJ1-1; CDR3 DNA: TGTGCCAGCAGTCGGGATACATGGAACACTGAAGCTTTCTTT; CDR3 protein: CASSRDTWNTEAFF
clone size: -; D gene: -; V gene: TRBV12-3/TRBV12-4; J gene: TRBJ1-2; CDR3 DNA: TGTGCCAGCAGTTTACGGGTTTTTAGGGCTCTCGACTATGGCTACACCTTC; CDR3 protein: CASSLRVFRALDYGYTF
clone size: -; D gene: TRBD2; V gene: TRBV7-2; J gene: TRBJ2-3; CDR3 DNA: TGTGCCAGCAGCTATGCCGGGACTAGCGCCAGGTCTAACACAGATACGCAGTATTTT; CDR3 protein: CASSYAGTSARSNTDTQYF
clone size: few; D gene: TRBD2; V gene: TRBV5-1; J gene: TRBJ2-5; CDR3 DNA: TGCGCCAGCAGCTTAGGTGGAGTAGCGGGAGTTCAGGAGACCCAGTACTTC; CDR3 protein: CASSLGGVAGVQETQYF
clone size: -; D gene: TRBD2; V gene: TRBV9; J gene: TRBJ2-1; CDR3 DNA: TGTGCCAGCAGCGTAGATCAGCGGGAGGTGGTCTACAATGAGCAGTTCTTC; CDR3 protein: CASSVDQREVVYNEQFF
clone size: -; D gene: TRBD1; V gene: TRBV27; J gene: TRBJ1-6; CDR3 DNA: TGTGCCAGCAGGGGGACAGGAAGAAATTCACCCCTCCACTTT; CDR3 protein: CASRGTGRNSPLHF
clone size: -; D gene: -; V gene: TRBV30; J gene: TRBJ2-1; CDR3 DNA: TGTGCCTGTCCATTGAATGAGCAGTTCTTC; CDR3 protein: CACPLNEQFF
clone size: -; D gene: -; V gene: TRBV15; J gene: TRBJ2-3; CDR3 DNA: TGTGCCACCAGCGGAGATCGACACGCAGATACGCGGTATTTT; CDR3 protein: CATSGDRHADTRYF
clone size: -; D gene: TRBD2; V gene: TRBV6-5; J gene: TRBJ2-1; CDR3 DNA: TGTGCCAGCAGTTCCACCTTTCGGACTAGCGGGAGAAGGAATGAGCAGTTCTTC; CDR3 protein: CASSSTFRTSGRRNEQFF
clone size: -; D gene: -; V gene: TRBV7-9; J gene: TRBJ2-3; CDR3 DNA: TGTGCCAGCAGCTTTGGTACAGGACCAGATACGCAGTATTTT; CDR3 protein: CASSFGTGPDTQYF
clone size: -; D gene: TRBD2; V gene: TRBV2; J gene: TRBJ2-1; CDR3 DNA: TGTGCCAGCAGGGTACTAGCGGGAGGGCCGCCGGATTATGGATTCTTC; CDR3 protein: CASRVLAGGPPDYGFF
clone size: few; D gene: -; V gene: TRBV12-3/TRBV12-4; J gene: TRBJ2-1; CDR3 DNA: TGTGCCAGCAGGCCGGAGGGCCCCTGGAATGAGCAGTTCTTC; CDR3 protein: CASRPEGPWNEQFF
clone size: -; D gene: -; V gene: TRBV2; J gene: TRBJ2-6; CDR3 DNA: TGTGCCAGCAGTGAAATAAGGGTCGAGAGGGCTGGGGCCAACGTCCTGACTTTC; CDR3 protein: CASSEIRVERAGANVLTF
clone size: many; D gene: -; V gene: TRBV7-2; J gene: TRBJ1-6; CDR3 DNA: TGTGCCAGCAGCCAGACCGGTTCAAATTCACCCCTCCACTTT; CDR3 protein: CASSQTGSNSPLHF
clone size: few; D gene: -; V gene: TRBV10-3; J gene: TRBJ2-3; CDR3 DNA: TGTGCCATAAAGGCTGCCTGGAGTTCCCCCACAGATACGCAGTATTTT; CDR3 protein: CAIKAAWSSPTDTQYF
clone size: -; D gene: -; V gene: TRBV4-1; J gene: TRBJ1-1; CDR3 DNA: TGCGCCAGCAGCCAAGATGGGGGGCTGAACACTGAAGCTTTCTTT; CDR3 protein: CASSQDGGLNTEAFF
clone size: few; D gene: -; V gene: TRBV7-6; J gene: TRBJ2-3; CDR3 DNA: TGTGCCAGCAGCTCAGTCGTTACAGATACGCAGTATTTT; CDR3 protein: CASSSVVTDTQYF
clone size: -; D gene: TRBD2; V gene: TRBV5-6; J gene: TRBJ2-1; CDR3 DNA: TGTGCCAGCACCCAGACTAGCGGGAGTAAGTTTGAGCAGTTCTTC; CDR3 protein: CASTQTSGSKFEQFF